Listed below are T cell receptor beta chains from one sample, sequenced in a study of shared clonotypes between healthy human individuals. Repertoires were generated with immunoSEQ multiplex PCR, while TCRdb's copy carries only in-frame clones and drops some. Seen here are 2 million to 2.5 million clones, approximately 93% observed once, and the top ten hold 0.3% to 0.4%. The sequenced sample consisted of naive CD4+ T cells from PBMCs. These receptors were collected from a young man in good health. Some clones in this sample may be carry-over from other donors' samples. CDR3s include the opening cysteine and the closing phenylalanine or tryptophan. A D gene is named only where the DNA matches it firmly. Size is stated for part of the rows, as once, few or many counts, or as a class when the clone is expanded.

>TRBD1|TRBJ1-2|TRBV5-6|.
TGTGCCAGCAGCCCAGACAGGGGGCGAGGCTATGGCTACACCTTC
CASSPDRGRGYGYTF
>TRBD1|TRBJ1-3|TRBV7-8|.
TGTGCCAGCAGTCGCGAGTACAGGGGGCGATCGGGAAACACCATATATTTT
CASSREYRGRSGNTIYF
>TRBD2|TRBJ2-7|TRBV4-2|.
TGTGCCAGCAGCCTCGGCCGCGGGAGTTGGGTGCAGTACTTC
CASSLGRGSWVQYF
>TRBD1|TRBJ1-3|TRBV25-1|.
TGTGCCAGCAGTGCTCGGGGACAGGGAACTGGAAACACCATATATTTT
CASSARGQGTGNTIYF
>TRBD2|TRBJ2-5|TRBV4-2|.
TGTGCCAGCAGCCCGGGGACTAGCGGAAACCAAGAGACCCAGTACTTC
CASSPGTSGNQETQYF
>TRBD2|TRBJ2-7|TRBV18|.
TGTGCCAGCTCACCCCTCGGGACTAGCGTCGAGCAGTACTTC
CASSPLGTSVEQYF
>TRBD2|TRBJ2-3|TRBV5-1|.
TGCGCCAGCAGCTTGTGGACTAGCGGGACCGAGGATACGCAGTATTTT
CASSLWTSGTEDTQYF
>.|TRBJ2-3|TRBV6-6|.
TGTGCCAGCAGTTACCGGCAGGACAGCGGTACGCAGTATTTT
CASSYRQDSGTQYF
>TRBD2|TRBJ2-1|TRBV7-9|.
TGTGCCAGCAGAAGACGGGCGGGAGTGCCGCTTCGAGATGAGCAGTTCTTC
CASRRRAGVPLRDEQFF
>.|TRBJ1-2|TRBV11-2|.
TGTGCCAGCAGCTTCCGCCCGGGTGCCTATGGCTACACCTTC
CASSFRPGAYGYTF
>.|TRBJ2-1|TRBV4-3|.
TGCGCCAGCAGCCAAGCCCCTGGAAGGAGGGAAAATCAAGGCTCCTACAATGAGCAGTTCTTC
CASSQAPGRRENQGSYNEQFF
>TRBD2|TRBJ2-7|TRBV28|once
TGTGCCAGCAGGGGAGTGGCGGGAGTTTACGAGCAGTACTTC
CASRGVAGVYEQYF
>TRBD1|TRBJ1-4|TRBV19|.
TGTGCCAGTAGTAGGGATTGGGACAGGGGGACGGAAAAACTGTTTTTT
CASSRDWDRGTEKLFF
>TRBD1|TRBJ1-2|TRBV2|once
TGTGCCAGCAGGCCTACAGGGGGGGACTATGGCTACACCTTC
CASRPTGGDYGYTF
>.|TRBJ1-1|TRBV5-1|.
TGCGCCAGTACACTCGGGCACATGAACACTGAAGCTTTCTTT
CASTLGHMNTEAFF
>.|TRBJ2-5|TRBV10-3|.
TGTGCCATCAGTGAAACCCGAGTTGGGGAGACCCAGTACTTC
CAISETRVGETQYF
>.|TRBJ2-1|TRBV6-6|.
TGTGCCAGCAGCCCCCAGGGGTATGAGCAGTTCTTC
CASSPQGYEQFF
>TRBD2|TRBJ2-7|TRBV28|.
TGTGCCAGCAGGCGGGGGGCTAACTACGAGCAGTACTTC
CASRRGANYEQYF
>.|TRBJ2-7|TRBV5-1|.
TGCGCCAGCAGCTTGGAAGCGTTTACCTACGAGCAGTACTTC
CASSLEAFTYEQYF
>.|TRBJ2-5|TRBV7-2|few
TGTGCCAGCAGCTTAGTCAGAGAGACCCAGTACTTC
CASSLVRETQYF
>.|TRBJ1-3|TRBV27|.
TGTGCCAGCAGTCCCAGGTCCTTACTGGCTGGAAACACCATATATTTT
CASSPRSLLAGNTIYF
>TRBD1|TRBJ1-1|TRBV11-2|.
TGTGCCAGCAGCACTGACAGGGGGGCCACTGAAGCTTTCTTT
CASSTDRGATEAFF
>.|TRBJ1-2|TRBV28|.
TGTGCCAGCAGTAGGACAACAGGGATCGGCTACACCTTC
CASSRTTGIGYTF
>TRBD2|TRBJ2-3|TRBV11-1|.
TGTGCCAGCAGCTTAGGTCTAGCGGGAGATACGCAGTATTTT
CASSLGLAGDTQYF
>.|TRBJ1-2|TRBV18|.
TGTGCCAGCTCCGGCCTGACGGACTATGGCTACACCTTC
CASSGLTDYGYTF
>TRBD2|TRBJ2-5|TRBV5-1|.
TGCGCCAGCAGCTTGGTAGTGACTAGCGGACCGGAACAAGAGACCCAGTACTTC
CASSLVVTSGPEQETQYF
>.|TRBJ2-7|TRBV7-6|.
TGTGCCAGCAGCCAAAGCTTGGGTTACGAGCAGTACTTC
CASSQSLGYEQYF
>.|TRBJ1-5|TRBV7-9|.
TGTGCCAGCAGCTTAGAAGGTAGGGCACAGCCCCAGCATTTT
CASSLEGRAQPQHF
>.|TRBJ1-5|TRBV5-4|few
TGTGCCAGCAGCTTGACAGGGAGCAATCAGCCCCAGCATTTT
CASSLTGSNQPQHF